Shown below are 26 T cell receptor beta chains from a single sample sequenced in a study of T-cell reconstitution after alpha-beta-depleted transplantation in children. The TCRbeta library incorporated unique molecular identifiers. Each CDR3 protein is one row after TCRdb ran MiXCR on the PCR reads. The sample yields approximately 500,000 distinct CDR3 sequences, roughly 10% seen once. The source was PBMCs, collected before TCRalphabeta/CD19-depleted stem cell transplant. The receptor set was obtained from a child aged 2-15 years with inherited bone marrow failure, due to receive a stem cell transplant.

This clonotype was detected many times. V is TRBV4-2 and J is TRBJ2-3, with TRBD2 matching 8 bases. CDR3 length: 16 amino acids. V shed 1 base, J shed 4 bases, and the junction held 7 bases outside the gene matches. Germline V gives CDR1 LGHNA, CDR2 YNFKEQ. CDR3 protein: CASSQVSRGAPDTQYF. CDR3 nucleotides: TGTGCCAGCAGCCAAGTGTCGCGGGGGGCCCCAGATACGCAGTATTTT.

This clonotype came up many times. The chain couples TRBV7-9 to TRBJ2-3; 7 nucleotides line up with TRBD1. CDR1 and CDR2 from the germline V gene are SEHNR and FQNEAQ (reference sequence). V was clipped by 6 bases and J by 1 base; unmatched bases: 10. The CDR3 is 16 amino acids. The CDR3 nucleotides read TGTGCCAGCAGAATACAGGGGCCCCTAGGCACAGATACGCAGTATTTT. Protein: CASRIQGPLGTDTQYF.

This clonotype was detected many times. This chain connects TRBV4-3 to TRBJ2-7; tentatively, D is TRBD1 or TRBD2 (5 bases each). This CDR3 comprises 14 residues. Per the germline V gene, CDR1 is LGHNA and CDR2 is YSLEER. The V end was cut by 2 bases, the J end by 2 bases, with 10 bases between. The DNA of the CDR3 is TGCGCCAGCAGCCAATCATCGGGGCCCTACGAGCAGTACTTC. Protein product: CASSQSSGPYEQYF.

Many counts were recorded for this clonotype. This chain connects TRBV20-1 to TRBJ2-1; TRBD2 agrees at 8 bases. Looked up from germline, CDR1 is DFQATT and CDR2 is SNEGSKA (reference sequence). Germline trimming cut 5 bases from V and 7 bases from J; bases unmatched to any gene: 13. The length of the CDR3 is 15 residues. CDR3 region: CSAAASSGYRNEQFF. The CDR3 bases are TGCAGTGCTGCGGCGTCTAGCGGGTACAGGAATGAGCAGTTCTTC.

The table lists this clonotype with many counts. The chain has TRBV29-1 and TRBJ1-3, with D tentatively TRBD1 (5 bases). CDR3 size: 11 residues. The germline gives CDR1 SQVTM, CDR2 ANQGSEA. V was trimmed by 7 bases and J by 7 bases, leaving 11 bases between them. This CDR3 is CSAGGVNTIYF. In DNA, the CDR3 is TGCAGCGCGGGGGGGGTTAACACCATATATTTT.

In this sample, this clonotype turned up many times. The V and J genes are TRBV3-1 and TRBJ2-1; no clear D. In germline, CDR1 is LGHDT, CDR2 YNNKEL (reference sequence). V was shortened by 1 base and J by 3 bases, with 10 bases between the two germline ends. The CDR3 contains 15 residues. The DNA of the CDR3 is TGTGCCAGCAGCCAAGGTCCGGTCTACTACAATGAGCAGTTCTTC. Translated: CASSQGPVYYNEQFF.

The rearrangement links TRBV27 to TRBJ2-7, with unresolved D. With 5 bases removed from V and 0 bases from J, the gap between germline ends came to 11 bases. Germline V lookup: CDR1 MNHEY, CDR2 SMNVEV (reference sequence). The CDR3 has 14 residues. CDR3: CASSRRRSSYEQYF. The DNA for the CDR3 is TGTGCCAGCAGTCGACGGCGTAGCTCCTACGAGCAGTACTTC.

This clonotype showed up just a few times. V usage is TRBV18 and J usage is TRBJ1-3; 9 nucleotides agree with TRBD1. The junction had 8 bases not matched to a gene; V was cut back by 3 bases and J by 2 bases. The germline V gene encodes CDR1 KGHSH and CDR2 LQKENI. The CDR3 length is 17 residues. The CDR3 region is CASSPVLGQGPGNTIYF. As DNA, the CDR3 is TGTGCCAGCTCACCGGTACTGGGACAGGGCCCTGGAAACACCATATATTTT.

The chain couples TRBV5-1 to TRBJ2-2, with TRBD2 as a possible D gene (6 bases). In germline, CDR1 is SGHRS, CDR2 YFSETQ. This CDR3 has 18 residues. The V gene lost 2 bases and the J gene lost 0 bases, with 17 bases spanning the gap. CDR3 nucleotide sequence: TGCGCCAGCAGCTTACCTAGCGACCCGTTCGCGAACACCGGGGAGCTGTTTTTT. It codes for CASSLPSDPFANTGELFF.

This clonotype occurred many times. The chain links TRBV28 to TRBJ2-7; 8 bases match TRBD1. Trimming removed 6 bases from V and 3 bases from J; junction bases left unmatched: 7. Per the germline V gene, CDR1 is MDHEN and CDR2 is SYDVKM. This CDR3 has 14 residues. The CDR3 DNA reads TGTGCCAGCAGCCTAACAGGGGGTAACTACGAGCAGTACTTC. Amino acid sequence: CASSLTGGNYEQYF.

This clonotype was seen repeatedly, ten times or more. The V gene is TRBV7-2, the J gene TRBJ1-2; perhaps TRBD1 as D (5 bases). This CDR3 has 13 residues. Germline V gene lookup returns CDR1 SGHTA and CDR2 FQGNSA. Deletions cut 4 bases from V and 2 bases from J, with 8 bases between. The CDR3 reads CASSSTANYGYTF. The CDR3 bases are TGTGCCAGCAGCTCGACAGCAAACTATGGCTACACCTTC.

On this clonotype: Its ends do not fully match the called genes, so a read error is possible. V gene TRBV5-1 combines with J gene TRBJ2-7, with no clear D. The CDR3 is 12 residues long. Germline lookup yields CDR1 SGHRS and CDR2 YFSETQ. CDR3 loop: CASSLGTYEHYF. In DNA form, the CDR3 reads TGCGCCAGCAGCTTGGGGACGTACGAGCATTACTTC.

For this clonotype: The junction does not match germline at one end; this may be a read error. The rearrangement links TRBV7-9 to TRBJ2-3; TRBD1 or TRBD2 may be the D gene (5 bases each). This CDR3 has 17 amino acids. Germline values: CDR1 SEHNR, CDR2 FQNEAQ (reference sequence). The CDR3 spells CASSLISRDGLTDSQYF. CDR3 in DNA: TGTGCCAGCAGCTTAATCTCTCGGGACGGCCTCACAGATTCGCAGTATTTT.

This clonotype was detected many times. DNA of the CDR3: TGTGCCAGCAGTGAATCGGCCGGGCCCTCCTACGAGCAGTACTTC. It translates to CASSESAGPSYEQYF. The chain joins TRBV25-1 to TRBJ2-7; no definite D call. The CDR3 is 15 residues long. V lost 1 base, J lost 0 bases, and 10 bases lay in between. Per germline, CDR1 MGHDK and CDR2 SYGVNS.

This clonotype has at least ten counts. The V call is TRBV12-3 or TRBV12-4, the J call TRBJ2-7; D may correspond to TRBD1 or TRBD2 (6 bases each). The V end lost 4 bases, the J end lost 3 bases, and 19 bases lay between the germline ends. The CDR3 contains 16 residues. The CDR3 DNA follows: TGTGCCAGCAGTTCCTCCGGGGGCGGGATCTTCTACGAGCAGTACTTC. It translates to CASSSSGGGIFYEQYF.

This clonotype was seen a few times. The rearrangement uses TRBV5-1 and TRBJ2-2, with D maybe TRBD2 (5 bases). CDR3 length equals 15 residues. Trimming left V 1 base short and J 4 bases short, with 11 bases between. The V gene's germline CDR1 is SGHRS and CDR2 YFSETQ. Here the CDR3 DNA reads TGCGCCAGCAGCTTGACGGGAAGTTCCACCGGGGAGCTGTTTTTT. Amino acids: CASSLTGSSTGELFF.

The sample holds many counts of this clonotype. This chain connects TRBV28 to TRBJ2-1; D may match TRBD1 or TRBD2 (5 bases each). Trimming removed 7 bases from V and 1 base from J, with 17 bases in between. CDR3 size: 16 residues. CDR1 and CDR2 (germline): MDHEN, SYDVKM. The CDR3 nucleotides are TGTGCCAGCAATAACCCCGGGACGCTGTCCTACAATGAGCAGTTCTTC. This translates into CASNNPGTLSYNEQFF.

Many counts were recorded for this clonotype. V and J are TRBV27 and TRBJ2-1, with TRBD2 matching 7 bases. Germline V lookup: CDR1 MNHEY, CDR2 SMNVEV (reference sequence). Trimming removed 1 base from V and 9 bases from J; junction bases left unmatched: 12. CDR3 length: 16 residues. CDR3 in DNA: TGTGCCAGCAGTTTATTGGGCGGGAGTCCCCTCATTGAGCAGTTCTTC. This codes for CASSLLGGSPLIEQFF.

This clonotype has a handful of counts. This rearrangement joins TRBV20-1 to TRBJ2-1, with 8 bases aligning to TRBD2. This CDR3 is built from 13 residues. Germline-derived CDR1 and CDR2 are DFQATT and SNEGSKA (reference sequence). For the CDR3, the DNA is TGCAGGGGGGTAGCGGGACTCTACAATGAGCAGTTCTTC. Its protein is CRGVAGLYNEQFF.

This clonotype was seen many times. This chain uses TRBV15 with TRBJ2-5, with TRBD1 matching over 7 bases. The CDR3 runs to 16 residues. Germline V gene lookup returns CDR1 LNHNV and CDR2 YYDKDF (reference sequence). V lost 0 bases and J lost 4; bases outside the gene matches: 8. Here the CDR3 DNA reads TGTGCCACCAGCAGAGATCTGACAGGGTGGCGAGAGACCCAGTACTTC. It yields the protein CATSRDLTGWRETQYF.

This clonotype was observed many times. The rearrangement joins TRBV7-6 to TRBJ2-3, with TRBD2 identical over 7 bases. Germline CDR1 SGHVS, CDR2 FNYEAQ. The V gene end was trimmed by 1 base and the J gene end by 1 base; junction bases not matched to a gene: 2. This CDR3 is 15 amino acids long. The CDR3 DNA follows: TGTGCCAGCAGCTTAGACCGGGAGGGCACAGATACGCAGTATTTT. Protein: CASSLDREGTDTQYF.

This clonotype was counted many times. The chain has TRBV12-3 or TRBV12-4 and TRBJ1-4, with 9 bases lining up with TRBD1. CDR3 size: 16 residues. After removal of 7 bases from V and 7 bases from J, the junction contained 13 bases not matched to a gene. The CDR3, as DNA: TGTGCCAGCACCCCTATGGGACAGGGAGGCGCTGAAAAACTGTTTTTT. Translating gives CASTPMGQGGAEKLFF.

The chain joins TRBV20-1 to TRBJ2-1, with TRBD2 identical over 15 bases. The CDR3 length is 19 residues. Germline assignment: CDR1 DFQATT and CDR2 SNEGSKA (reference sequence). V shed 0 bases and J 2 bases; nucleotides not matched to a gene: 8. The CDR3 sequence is CSARDRGLAGGWTYNEQFF. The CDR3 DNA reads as TGCAGTGCTAGAGATAGGGGACTAGCGGGAGGTTGGACCTACAATGAGCAGTTCTTC.

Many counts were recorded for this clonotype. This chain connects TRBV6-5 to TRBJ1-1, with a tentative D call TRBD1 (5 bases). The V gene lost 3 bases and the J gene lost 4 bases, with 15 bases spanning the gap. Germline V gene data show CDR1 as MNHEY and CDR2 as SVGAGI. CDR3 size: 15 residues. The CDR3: CASSYGTRGITEAFF. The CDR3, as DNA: TGTGCCAGCAGTTATGGGACCCGGGGGATCACTGAAGCTTTCTTT.

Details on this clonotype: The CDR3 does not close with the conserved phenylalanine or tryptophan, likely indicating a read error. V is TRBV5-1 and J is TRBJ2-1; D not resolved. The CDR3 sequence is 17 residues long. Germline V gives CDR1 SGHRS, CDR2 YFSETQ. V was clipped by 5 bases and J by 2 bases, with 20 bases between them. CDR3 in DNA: TGCGCCAGCAGGCCCCGGCCTGGCGGACGACCCTACAATGAGCAGTTCTTA. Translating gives CASRPRPGGRPYNEQFL.

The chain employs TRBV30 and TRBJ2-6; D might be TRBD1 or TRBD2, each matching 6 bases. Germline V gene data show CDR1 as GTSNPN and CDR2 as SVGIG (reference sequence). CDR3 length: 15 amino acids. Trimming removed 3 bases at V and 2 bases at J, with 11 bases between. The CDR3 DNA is TGTGCCTGGAGCAAGGGGGGAACTGGGGCCAACGTCCTGACTTTC. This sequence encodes CAWSKGGTGANVLTF. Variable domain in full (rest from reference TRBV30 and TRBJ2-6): SQTIHQWPATLVQPVGSPLSLECTVEGTSNPNLYWYRQAAGRGLQLLFYSVGIGQISSEVPQNLSASRPQDRQFILSSKKLLLSDSGFYLCAWSKGGTGANVLTFGAGSRLTVL.